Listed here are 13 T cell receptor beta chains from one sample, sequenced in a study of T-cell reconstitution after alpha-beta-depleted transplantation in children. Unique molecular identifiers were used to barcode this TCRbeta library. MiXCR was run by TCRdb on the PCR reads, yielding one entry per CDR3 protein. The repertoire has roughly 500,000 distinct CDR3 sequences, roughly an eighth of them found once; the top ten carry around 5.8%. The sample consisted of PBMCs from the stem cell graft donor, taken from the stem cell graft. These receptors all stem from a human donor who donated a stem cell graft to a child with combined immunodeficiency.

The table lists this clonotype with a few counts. The CDR3, as DNA: TGTGCCAGCAGGGGAAACCGGGACAGGGGGATTAATGAAAAACTGTTTTTT. Protein sequence: CASRGNRDRGINEKLFF. This chain connects TRBV6-1 to TRBJ1-4, with TRBD1 matching over 11 bases. Trimming took 6 bases from V and 4 from J; bases not matched to a gene: 10. Germline CDR1 reads MNHNS; CDR2 reads SASEGT. The CDR3 totals 17 residues.

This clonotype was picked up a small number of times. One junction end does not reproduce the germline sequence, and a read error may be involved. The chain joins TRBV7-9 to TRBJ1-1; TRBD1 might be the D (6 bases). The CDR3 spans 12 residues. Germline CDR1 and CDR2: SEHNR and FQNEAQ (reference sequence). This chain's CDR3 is CASSQPTGPGRF. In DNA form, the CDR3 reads TGTGCCAGCAGCCAACCTACAGGGCCCGGGCGGTTT. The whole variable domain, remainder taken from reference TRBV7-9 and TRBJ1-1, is DTGVSQNPRHKITKRGQNVTFRCDPISEHNRLYWYRQTLGQGPEFLTYFQNEAQLEKSRLLSDRFSAERPKGSFSTLEIQRTEQGDSAMYLCASSQPTGPGRFGQGTRLTVV.

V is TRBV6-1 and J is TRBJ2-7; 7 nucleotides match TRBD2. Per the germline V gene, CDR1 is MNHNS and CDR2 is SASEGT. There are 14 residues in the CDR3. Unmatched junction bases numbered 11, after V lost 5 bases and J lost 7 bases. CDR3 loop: CASSTGGGMGEQYF. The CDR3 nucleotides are TGTGCCAGCAGTACCGGCGGGGGAATGGGAGAGCAGTACTTC.

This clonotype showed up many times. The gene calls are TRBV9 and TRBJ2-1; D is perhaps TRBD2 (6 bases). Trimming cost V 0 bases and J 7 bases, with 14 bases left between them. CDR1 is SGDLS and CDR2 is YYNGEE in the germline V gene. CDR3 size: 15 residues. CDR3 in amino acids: CASSVVGLTWNEQFF. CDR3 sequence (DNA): TGTGCCAGCAGCGTAGTGGGACTGACTTGGAATGAGCAGTTCTTC.

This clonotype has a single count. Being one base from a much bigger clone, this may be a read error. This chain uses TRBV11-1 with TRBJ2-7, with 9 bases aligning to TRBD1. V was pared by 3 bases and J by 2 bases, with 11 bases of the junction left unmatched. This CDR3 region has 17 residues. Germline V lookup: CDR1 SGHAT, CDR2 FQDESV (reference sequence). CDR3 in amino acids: CASSFDAGTGTPYEQYF. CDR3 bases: TGTGCCAGCAGCTTCGATGCCGGGACAGGGACTCCCTACGAGCAGTACTTC.

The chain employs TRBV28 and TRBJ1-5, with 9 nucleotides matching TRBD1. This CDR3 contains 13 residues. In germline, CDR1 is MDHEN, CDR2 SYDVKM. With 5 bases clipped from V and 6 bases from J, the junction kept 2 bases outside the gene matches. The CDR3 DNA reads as TGTGCCAGCAGTGGGACAGGGACTCAGCCCCAGCATTTT. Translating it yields CASSGTGTQPQHF. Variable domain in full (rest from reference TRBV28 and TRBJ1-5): DVKVTQSSRYLVKRTGEKVFLECVQDMDHENMFWYRQDPGLGLRLIYFSYDVKMKEKGDIPEGYSVSREKKERFSLILESASTNQTSMYLCASSGTGTQPQHFGDGTRLSIL.

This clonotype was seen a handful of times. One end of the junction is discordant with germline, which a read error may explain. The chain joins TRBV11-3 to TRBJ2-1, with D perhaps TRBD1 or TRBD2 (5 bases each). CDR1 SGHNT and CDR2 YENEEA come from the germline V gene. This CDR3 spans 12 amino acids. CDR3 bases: TGTGCCAGCAGCCAACCGGGACCCTTAAGGGTCTTC. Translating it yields CASSQPGPLRVF.

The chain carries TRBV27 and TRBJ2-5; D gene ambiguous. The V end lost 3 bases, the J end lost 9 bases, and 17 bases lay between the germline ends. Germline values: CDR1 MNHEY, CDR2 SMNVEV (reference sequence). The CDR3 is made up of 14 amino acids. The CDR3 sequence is CASSLRGGVSAQYF. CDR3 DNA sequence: TGTGCCAGCAGTTTGAGAGGTGGGGTATCGGCCCAGTACTTC.

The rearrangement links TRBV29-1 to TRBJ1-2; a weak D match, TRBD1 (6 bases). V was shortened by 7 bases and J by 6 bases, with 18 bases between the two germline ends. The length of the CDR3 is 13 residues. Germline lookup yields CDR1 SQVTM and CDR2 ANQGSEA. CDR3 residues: CSAGAGEPHGYTF. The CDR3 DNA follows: TGCAGCGCGGGGGCAGGGGAGCCCCATGGCTACACCTTC.

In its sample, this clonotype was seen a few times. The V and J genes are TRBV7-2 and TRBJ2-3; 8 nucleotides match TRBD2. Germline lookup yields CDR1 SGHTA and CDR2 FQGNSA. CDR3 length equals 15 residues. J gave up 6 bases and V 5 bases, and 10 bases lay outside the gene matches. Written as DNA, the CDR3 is TGTGCCAGCAGCCGGACTAGCCAGGGTGTCGATACGCAGTATTTT. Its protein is CASSRTSQGVDTQYF.

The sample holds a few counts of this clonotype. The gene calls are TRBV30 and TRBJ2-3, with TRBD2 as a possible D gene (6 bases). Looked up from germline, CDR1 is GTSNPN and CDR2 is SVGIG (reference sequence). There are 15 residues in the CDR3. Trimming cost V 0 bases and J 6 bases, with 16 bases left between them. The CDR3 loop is CAWSVPSGEVDTQYF. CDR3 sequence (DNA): TGTGCCTGGAGTGTACCATCGGGAGAAGTCGATACGCAGTATTTT. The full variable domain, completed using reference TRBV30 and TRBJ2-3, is SQTIHQWPATLVQPVGSPLSLECTVEGTSNPNLYWYRQAAGRGLQLLFYSVGIGQISSEVPQNLSASRPQDRQFILSSKKLLLSDSGFYLCAWSVPSGEVDTQYFGPGTRLTVL.

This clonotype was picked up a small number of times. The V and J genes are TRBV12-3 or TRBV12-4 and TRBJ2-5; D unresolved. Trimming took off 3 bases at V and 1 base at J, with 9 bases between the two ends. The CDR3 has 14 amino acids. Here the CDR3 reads CASSFLQAQETQYF. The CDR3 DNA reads TGTGCCAGCAGTTTTCTGCAAGCCCAAGAGACCCAGTACTTC.

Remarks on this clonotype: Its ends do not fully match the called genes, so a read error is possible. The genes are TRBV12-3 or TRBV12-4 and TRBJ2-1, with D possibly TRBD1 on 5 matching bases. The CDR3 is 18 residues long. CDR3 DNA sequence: TGTACCAGCAGTCGCAACCTTCTCCCGACAGCAGCCCTAAATGAGCAGTTCTTC. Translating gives CTSSRNLLPTAALNEQFF.